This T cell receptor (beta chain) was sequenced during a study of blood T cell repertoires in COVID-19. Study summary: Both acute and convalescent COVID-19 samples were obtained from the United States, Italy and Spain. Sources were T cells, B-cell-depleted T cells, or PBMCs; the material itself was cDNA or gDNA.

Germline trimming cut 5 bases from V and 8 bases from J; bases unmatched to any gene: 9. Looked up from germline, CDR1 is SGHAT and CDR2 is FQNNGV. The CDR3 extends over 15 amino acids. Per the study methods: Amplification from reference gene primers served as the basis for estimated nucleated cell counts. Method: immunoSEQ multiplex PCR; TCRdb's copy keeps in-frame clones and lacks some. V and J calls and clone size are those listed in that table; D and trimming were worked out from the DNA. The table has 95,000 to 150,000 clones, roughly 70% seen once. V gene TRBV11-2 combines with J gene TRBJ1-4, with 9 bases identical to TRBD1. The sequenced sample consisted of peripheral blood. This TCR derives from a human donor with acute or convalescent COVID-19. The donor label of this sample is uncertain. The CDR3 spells CASSPSTGGREKLFF. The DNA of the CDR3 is TGTGCCAGCAGCCCGTCGACAGGGGGGAGGGAAAAACTGTTTTTT.